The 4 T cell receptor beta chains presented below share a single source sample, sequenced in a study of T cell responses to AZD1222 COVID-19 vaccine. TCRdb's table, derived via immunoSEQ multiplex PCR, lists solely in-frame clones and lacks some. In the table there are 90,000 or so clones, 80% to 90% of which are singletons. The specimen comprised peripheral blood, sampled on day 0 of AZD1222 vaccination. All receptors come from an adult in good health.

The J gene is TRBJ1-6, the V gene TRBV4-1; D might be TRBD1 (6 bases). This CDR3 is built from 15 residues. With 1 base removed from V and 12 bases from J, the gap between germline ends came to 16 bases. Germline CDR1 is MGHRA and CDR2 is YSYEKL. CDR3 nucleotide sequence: TGCGCCAGCAGCCAAGCTTATACAGGGTGGGAACCCCTCCACTTT. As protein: CASSQAYTGWEPLHF.

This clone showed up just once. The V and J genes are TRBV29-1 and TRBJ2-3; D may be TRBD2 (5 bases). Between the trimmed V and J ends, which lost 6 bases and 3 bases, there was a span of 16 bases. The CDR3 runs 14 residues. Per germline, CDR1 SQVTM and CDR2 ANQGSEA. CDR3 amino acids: CSVARGGLTDTQYF. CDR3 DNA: TGCAGCGTGGCAAGAGGAGGTTTGACAGATACGCAGTATTTT.

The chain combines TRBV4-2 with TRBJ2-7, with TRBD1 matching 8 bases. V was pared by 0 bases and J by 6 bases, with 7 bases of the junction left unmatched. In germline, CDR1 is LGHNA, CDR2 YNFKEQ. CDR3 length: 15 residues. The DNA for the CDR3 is TGTGCCAGCAGCCAAGATGACAGGGGATGGGTCGAGCAGTACTTC. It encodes CASSQDDRGWVEQYF.

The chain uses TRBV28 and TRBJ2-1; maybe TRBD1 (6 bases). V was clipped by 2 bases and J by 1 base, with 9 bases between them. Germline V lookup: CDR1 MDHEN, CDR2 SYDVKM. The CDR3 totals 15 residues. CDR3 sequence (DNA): TGTGCCAGCAGTTTAGGGGGCGGGTCCTACAATGAGCAGTTCTTC. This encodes CASSLGGGSYNEQFF.